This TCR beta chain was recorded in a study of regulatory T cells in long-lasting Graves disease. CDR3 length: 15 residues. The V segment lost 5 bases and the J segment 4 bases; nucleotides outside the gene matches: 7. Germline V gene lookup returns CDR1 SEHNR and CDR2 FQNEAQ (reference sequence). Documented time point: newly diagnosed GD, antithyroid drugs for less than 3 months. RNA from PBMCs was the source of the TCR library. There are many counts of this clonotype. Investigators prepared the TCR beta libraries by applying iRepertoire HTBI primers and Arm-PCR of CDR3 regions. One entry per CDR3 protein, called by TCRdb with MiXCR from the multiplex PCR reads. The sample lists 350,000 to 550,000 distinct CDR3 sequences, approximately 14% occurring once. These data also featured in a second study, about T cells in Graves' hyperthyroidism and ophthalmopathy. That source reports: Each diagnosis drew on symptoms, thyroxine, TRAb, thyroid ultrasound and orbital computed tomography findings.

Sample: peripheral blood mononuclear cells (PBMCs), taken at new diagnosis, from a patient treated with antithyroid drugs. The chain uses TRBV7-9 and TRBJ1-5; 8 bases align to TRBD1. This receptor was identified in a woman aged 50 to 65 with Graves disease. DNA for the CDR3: TGTGCCAGCAGCATGGGGACAGGACTAAATCAGCCCCAGCATTTT. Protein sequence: CASSMGTGLNQPQHF.